This T cell receptor (beta chain) was sequenced during a study of PD-L1 blockade in urothelial cancer. Turning to the study itself: Analyses were performed on blood at 3 weeks after treatment start (the second dose) and at 6 weeks.

Time point given: peripheral blood 6 weeks after treatment start. Patients had urothelial carcinoma that was locally advanced or metastatic. Spike-ins of synthetic TCR analog templates went into each PCR. Repertoires were generated with immunoSEQ multiplex PCR, while TCRdb's copy carries only in-frame clones and drops some. The table records about 30,000 clones, roughly nine tenths of them present only once. Sequencing used PBMCs, obtained around atezolizumab (anti-PD-L1) treatment. The clonotype originates from an elderly man with urothelial cancer.

The CDR3 here is CASSLDLFPVYNEQFF. The DNA for the CDR3 is TGTGCCAGCAGCTTAGATCTTTTCCCAGTGTACAATGAGCAGTTCTTC. The V call is TRBV7-2, the J call TRBJ2-1; D not certain. Trimming removed 1 base from V and 4 bases from J, with 14 bases in between. The CDR3 extends over 16 amino acids. Per germline, CDR1 SGHTA and CDR2 FQGNSA.